These T cell receptor beta chains were read from a single sample in a study of CD8 T cells in Susac syndrome. TCRdb fed the immunoSEQ multiplex PCR reads into MiXCR, producing one record per CDR3 protein. The sample carries 250,000 to 300,000 distinct CDR3 sequences, approximately 85% recorded once. The sample consisted of CD8+ T cells from PBMCs. These receptor sequences come from a human donor with multiple sclerosis. CDR3s include the opening cysteine and the closing phenylalanine or tryptophan. D genes are given only for firm matches. Clone size, where shown, is once, few, many, or a class for clones that have expanded.

v_call,j_call,clone_size,d_call,cdr3_nt,cdr3_aa
TRBV30,TRBJ2-3,.,.,TGTGCCTGGACGGGGACGGGAGTCATGACAGATACGCAGTATTTT,CAWTGTGVMTDTQYF
TRBV12-3/TRBV12-4,TRBJ2-7,.,TRBD2,TGTGCCAGCAGTCCCCGGGACTACGGCGAGCAGTACTTC,CASSPRDYGEQYF
TRBV12-3/TRBV12-4,TRBJ2-1,once,TRBD2,TGTGCCAGCGGACTAGCGGGACCCAATGAGCAGTTCTTC,CASGLAGPNEQFF
TRBV27,TRBJ1-1,.,.,TGTGCCAGCAGTTTGGGACGAATGAACACTGAAGCTTTCTTT,CASSLGRMNTEAFF
TRBV12-3/TRBV12-4,TRBJ2-1,.,TRBD2,TGTGCCAGCAGTCGACTAGCTTCCCCCTCCTACAATGAGCAGTTCTTC,CASSRLASPSYNEQFF
TRBV9,TRBJ2-5,.,.,TGTGCCAGCAGCGCGTTAGCGGCCCTGGAGACCCAGTACTTC,CASSALAALETQYF
TRBV9,TRBJ2-1,.,TRBD2,TGTGCCAGCAGCATAGCTATGACTAGCGCGAACAATGAGCAGTTCTTC,CASSIAMTSANNEQFF
TRBV7-9,TRBJ2-7,.,TRBD1,TGTGCCAGCACCCATCCCGACAGGGCCAACGAGCAGTACTTC,CASTHPDRANEQYF
TRBV12-3/TRBV12-4,TRBJ1-6,few,.,TGTGCCAGCTCTGCGGGGGGCCGGGGTTCACCCCTCCACTTT,CASSAGGRGSPLHF
TRBV15,TRBJ2-1,.,.,TGTGCCACCAGCAGAGATACGAGAGAAGAGCAGTTCTTC,CATSRDTREEQFF
TRBV4-1,TRBJ1-2,.,TRBD1,TGCGCCAGCAGCCAATATACAGGGGGCGATGGCTACACCTTC,CASSQYTGGDGYTF
TRBV3-1,TRBJ1-4,.,TRBD1,TGTGCCAGCAGCCAGGGACAGCACCGGGAAAAACTGTTTTTT,CASSQGQHREKLFF
TRBV13,TRBJ2-7,.,TRBD2,TGTGCCAGCAGCTTGTTTGGACTAGCGGTCCACGAGCAGTACTTC,CASSLFGLAVHEQYF
TRBV9,TRBJ2-3,.,.,TGTGCCAGCAGCGTAGTGGCGGGAGATACGCAGTATTTT,CASSVVAGDTQYF
TRBV12-3/TRBV12-4,TRBJ2-3,.,.,TGTGCCAGCAGTTCAAGAGATACGCAGTATTTT,CASSSRDTQYF
TRBV25-1,TRBJ2-1,.,.,TGTGCCAGCAGTGGCAGGGGCGCCTACAATGAGCAGTTCTTC,CASSGRGAYNEQFF
TRBV9,TRBJ1-2,.,TRBD1,TGTGCCAGCAGCGGGACAGGACATAACCATGGCTACACCTTC,CASSGTGHNHGYTF
TRBV7-2,TRBJ2-3,.,TRBD2,TGTGCCAGCAGCCCGGGACTAGCGGGATACATAGATACGCAGTATTTT,CASSPGLAGYIDTQYF
TRBV6-5,TRBJ2-1,.,.,TGTGCCAGCAGTTGGACCACCTCCTACAATGAGCAGTTCTTC,CASSWTTSYNEQFF
TRBV24-1,TRBJ2-2,once,TRBD1,TGTGCCACCGGGCGGACAGGGAACACCGGGGAGCTGTTTTTT,CATGRTGNTGELFF
TRBV5-6,TRBJ2-7,.,.,TGTGCCAGCAGCAGGGGGACTTCATCCTACGAGCAGTACTTC,CASSRGTSSYEQYF
TRBV19,TRBJ2-5,.,.,TGTGCCAGTAGTATAGGTGCAGGGGTGGGGGAGACCCAGTACTTC,CASSIGAGVGETQYF
TRBV30,TRBJ2-7,.,.,TGTGCCTGGAGCCCCGGGGTCGGTGAGCAGTACTTC,CAWSPGVGEQYF
TRBV27,TRBJ2-3,.,.,TGTGCCAGCAGTTTAACAGCCCGAGGTACGCAGTATTTT,CASSLTARGTQYF
TRBV28,TRBJ2-2,once,.,TGTGCCAGCAGTTTATTTGGGGGGGAGCTGTTTTTT,CASSLFGGELFF
TRBV12-5,TRBJ1-3,.,.,TGTGCTAGTGGTCCTCAAAGCTATCCGACCTTTTTT,CASGPQSYPTFF
TRBV12-3/TRBV12-4,TRBJ2-7,.,TRBD1,TGTGCCAGCAGTTTAAGCCGGGACAGGGTCTACGAGCAGTACTTC,CASSLSRDRVYEQYF
TRBV28,TRBJ2-7,.,TRBD1,TGTGCCAGCAACCCTGGGACAGGCCACTACGAGCAGTACTTC,CASNPGTGHYEQYF
TRBV28,TRBJ2-1,.,TRBD2,TGTGCCAGCAGTTCCCTCTCGACTAGCGGGCCTTACAATGAGCAGTTCTTC,CASSSLSTSGPYNEQFF
TRBV20-1,TRBJ2-7,.,.,TGCAGTGCTAGCGACCGGACGTCCTACGAGCAGTACTTC,CSASDRTSYEQYF
TRBV7-3,TRBJ2-5,.,.,TGTGCCAGCAGCTTAACAGGGGGGGTAGAGACCCAGTACTTC,CASSLTGGVETQYF
TRBV7-3,TRBJ1-2,.,.,TGTGCCAGCAGCTTTGAAGGAGGTTATGGCTACACCTTC,CASSFEGGYGYTF
TRBV27,TRBJ1-4,.,TRBD1,TGTGCCAGCAGCCAAGACAGGGGACACGAAAAACTGTTTTTT,CASSQDRGHEKLFF
TRBV11-2,TRBJ2-1,.,TRBD2,TGTGCCAGCAGCTTCAAGCGGGACTACTCCTACAATGAGCAGTTCTTC,CASSFKRDYSYNEQFF
TRBV5-1,TRBJ2-3,.,TRBD2,TGCGCCAGCAGCTTAAAACTAGCGAGCACAGATACGCAGTATTTT,CASSLKLASTDTQYF
TRBV15,TRBJ1-5,.,TRBD1,TGTGCCACCGGGACAGGGGGTGAGCCCCAGCATTTT,CATGTGGEPQHF
TRBV11-2,TRBJ2-6,once,.,TGTGCCAGCACCATAAACGGGGCTAGCTCTGGGGCCAACGTCCTGACTTTC,CASTINGASSGANVLTF
TRBV6-5,TRBJ2-1,few,TRBD1,TGTGCCAGCAGTTACTCCACGAGATCGGGACAGCCCATCTTC,CASSYSTRSGQPIF
TRBV3-1,TRBJ1-2,.,.,TGTGCCAGCAGCCAAGCACGTCCGGGACGGTACTATGGCTACACCTTC,CASSQARPGRYYGYTF
TRBV6-4,TRBJ2-7,.,TRBD2,TGTGCCAGCAGCTCCCCTTTGCGGGAGGTAGACTACGAGCAGTACTTC,CASSSPLREVDYEQYF
TRBV9,TRBJ2-5,.,.,TGTGCCAGCAACGTATTTCGAGGGAGAAAAGAGACCCAGTACTTC,CASNVFRGRKETQYF
TRBV10-2,TRBJ2-1,.,TRBD2,TGCGCCAGCAGAGTGACTAGCGGGTCAACAGGGAATGAGCAGTTCTTC,CASRVTSGSTGNEQFF
TRBV5-5,TRBJ1-5,once,TRBD1,TGTGCCAGCAGCTTGGTTACCGGACAGGGGGCGCTTAGCAATCAGCCCCAGCATTTT,CASSLVTGQGALSNQPQHF
TRBV14,TRBJ2-7,.,.,TGTGCCAGCAGTCAGCCCGGGACCAAATTTTACGAGCAGTACTTC,CASSQPGTKFYEQYF
TRBV18,TRBJ2-5,.,.,TGTGCCAGCTCACTAGCGCTTATCGGGCGAGAGACCCAGTACTTC,CASSLALIGRETQYF
TRBV19,TRBJ2-4,.,.,TGTGCCAGTAGTATAGTTTGGGCGGGAGCCAAAAACATTCAGTACTTC,CASSIVWAGAKNIQYF
TRBV12-5,TRBJ2-1,.,.,TGTGCTAGTGGACCCGGGACGGACTACAATGAGCAGTTCTTC,CASGPGTDYNEQFF